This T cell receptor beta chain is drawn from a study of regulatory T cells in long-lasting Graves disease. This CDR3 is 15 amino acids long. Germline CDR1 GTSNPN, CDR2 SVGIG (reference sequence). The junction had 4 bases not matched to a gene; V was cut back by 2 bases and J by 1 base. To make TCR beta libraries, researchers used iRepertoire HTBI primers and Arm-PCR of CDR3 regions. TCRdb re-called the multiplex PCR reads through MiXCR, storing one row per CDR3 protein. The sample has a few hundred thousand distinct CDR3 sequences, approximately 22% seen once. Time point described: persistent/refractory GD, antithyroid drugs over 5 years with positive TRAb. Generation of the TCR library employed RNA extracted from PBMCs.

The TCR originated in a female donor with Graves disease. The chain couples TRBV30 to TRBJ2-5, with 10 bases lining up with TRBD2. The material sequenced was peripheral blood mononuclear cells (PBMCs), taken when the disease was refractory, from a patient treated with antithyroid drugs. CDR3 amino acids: CAWSWLAGAQETQYF. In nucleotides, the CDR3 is TGTGCCTGGAGTTGGCTAGCGGGGGCCCAAGAGACCCAGTACTTC.